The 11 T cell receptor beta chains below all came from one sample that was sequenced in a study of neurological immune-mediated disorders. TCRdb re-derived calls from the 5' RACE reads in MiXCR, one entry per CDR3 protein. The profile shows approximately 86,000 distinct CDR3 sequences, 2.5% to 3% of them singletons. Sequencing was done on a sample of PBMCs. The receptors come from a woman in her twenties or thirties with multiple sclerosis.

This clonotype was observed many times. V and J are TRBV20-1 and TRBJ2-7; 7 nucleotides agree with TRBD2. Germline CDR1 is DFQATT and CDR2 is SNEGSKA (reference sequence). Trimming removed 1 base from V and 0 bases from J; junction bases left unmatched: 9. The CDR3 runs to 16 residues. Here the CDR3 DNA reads TGCAGTGCTAGAGGAGGGGCTAGCGGACTCTCCTACGAGCAGTACTTC. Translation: CSARGGASGLSYEQYF.

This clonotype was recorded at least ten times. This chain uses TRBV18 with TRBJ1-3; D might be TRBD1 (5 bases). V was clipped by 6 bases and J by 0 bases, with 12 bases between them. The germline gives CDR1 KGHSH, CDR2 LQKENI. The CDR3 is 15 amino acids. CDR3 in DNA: TGTGCCAGCTCTCAGAGGGACTACTCTGGAAACACCATATATTTT. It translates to CASSQRDYSGNTIYF. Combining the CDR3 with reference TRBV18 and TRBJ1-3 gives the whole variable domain NAGVMQNPRHLVRRRGQEARLRCSPMKGHSHVYWYRQLPEEGLKFMVYLQKENIIDESGMPKERFSAEFPKEGPSILRIQQVVRGDSAAYFCASSQRDYSGNTIYFGEGSWLTVV.

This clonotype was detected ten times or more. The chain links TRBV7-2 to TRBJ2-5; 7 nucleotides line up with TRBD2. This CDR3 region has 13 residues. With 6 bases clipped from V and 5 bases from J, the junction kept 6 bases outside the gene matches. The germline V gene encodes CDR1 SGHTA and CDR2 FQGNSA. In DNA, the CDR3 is TGTGCCAGCAGTTTTAGCGGGTTGGAGACCCAGTACTTC. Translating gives CASSFSGLETQYF.

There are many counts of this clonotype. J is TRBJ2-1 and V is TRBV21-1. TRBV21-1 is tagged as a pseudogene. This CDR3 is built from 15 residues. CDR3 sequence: CASSKAPGLLHEQFF. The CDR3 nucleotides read TGTGCCAGCAGCAAAGCGCCGGGACTCCTCCATGAGCAGTTCTTC.

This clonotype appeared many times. CDR3 coding DNA: TGCAGCGAGTCCCGGGACAACTCCCGCAGAGAAGCTTTCTTT. Protein sequence: CSESRDNSRREAFF. The genes are TRBV20-1 and TRBJ1-1; TRBD1 might be the D (6 bases). Germline assignment: CDR1 DFQATT and CDR2 SNEGSKA (reference sequence). The CDR3 sequence is 14 residues long.

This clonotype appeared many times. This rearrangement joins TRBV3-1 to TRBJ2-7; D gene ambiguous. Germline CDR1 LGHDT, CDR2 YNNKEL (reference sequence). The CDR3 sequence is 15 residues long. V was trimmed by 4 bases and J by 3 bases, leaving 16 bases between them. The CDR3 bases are TGTGCCAGCAGCCCACAAACCGGGCCGTTCTACGAGCAGTACTTC. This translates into CASSPQTGPFYEQYF.

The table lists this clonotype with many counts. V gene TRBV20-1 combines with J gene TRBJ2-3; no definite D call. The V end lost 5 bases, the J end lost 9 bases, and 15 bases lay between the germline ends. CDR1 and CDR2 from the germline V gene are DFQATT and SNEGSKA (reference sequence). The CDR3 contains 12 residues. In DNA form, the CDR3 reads TGCAGTGCTCCCGGGCCCCGCAGGACGCAGTATTTT. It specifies CSAPGPRRTQYF.

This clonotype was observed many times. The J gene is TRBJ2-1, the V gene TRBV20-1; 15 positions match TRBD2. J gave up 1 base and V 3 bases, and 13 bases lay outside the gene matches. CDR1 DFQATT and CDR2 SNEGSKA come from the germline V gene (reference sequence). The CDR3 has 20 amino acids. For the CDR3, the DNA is TGCAGTGCTAGGGATAGAACGGGACTAGCGGGAGGTCAGTCCTACAATGAGCAGTTCTTC. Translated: CSARDRTGLAGGQSYNEQFF.

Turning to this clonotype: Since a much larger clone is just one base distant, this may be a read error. The CDR3 protein is CDSSHDHLEAFF. The DNA of the CDR3 is TGTGACAGCAGCCACGACCATCTAGAAGCTTTCTTT. The rearrangement joins TRBV3-1 to TRBJ1-1; the D is unclear. CDR3 length equals 12 residues. Germline CDR1 LGHDT, CDR2 YNNKEL (reference sequence).

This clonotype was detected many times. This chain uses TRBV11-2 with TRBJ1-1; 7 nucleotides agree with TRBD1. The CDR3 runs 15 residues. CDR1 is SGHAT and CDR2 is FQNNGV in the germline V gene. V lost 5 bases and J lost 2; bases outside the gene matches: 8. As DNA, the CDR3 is TGTGCCAGCAGCGGACGGTGGGACAGCAACACTGAAGCTTTCTTT. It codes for CASSGRWDSNTEAFF.

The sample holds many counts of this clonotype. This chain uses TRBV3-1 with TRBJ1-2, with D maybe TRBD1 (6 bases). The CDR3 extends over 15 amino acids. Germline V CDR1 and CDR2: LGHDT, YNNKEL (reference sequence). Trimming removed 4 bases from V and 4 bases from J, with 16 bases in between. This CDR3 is CASSRKGGASYGYTF. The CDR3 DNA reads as TGTGCCAGCAGCCGGAAGGGGGGGGCAAGCTATGGCTACACCTTC. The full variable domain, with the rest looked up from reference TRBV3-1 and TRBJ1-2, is DTAVSQTPKYLVTQMGNDKSIKCEQNLGHDTMYWYKQDSKKFLKIMFSYNNKELIINETVPNRFSPKSPDKAHLNLHINSLELGDSAVYFCASSRKGGASYGYTFGSGTRLTVV.